Below are 27 T cell receptor beta chains sequenced from a single sample in a study of Ad26.COV2.S vaccination and SARS-CoV-2 variants (TCRdb year 2021). The protocol used for the library was the immunoSEQ multiplex PCR assay. TCRdb mirrors the immuneACCESS table, restricted to in-frame sequences. Some clones are absent from its copies; in checked studies, under half trace to an unresolved V gene, and the reason for the others is unknown. The sample table holds 510,000 or so clones, of which approximately 88% were seen once. The ten largest clones add up to about 13% of the sample. The treatment or condition label on this specimen signifies: 19 received Ad26.COV2.S at low or high dose, single or two shots; a few received placebo; per-sample allocation not given. Repertoires of vaccine and placebo recipients were sequenced from samples collected on day 63 after the first injection. The specimen comprised peripheral blood, sampled in a trial of Ad26.COV2.S vaccine versus placebo. The receptors shown here come from a person between 18 and 65 years old who received the Ad26.COV2.S COVID-19 vaccine or a placebo.

The chain employs TRBV28 and TRBJ1-1, with 11 bases that match TRBD1. The junction had 2 bases not matched to a gene; V was cut back by 5 bases and J by 6 bases. The CDR3 has 13 residues. CDR1 is MDHEN, CDR2 SYDVKM, per germline. The CDR3 DNA reads as TGTGCCAGCAGTGTGGGACAGGGGGCTGAAGCTTTCTTT. Translated, it gives CASSVGQGAEAFF.

The chain couples TRBV30 to TRBJ2-3, with 14 bases fitting TRBD2. This CDR3 comprises 15 residues. V trimming: 2 bases; J trimming: 7 bases; junction bases outside the gene matches: 5. CDR1 is GTSNPN and CDR2 is SVGIG in the germline V gene (reference sequence). CDR3 coding DNA: TGTGCCTGGAGTCACGGGACTAGCGGGAGCTATACGCAGTATTTT. This sequence encodes CAWSHGTSGSYTQYF.

The chain employs TRBV12-3 or TRBV12-4 and TRBJ2-1, with TRBD2 identical over 10 bases. This CDR3 has 13 residues. V was clipped by 5 bases and J by 7 bases; unmatched bases: 2. CDR3 residues: CASSSGGGNEQFF. The CDR3, as DNA: TGTGCCAGCAGTAGCGGGGGGGGAAATGAGCAGTTCTTC.

The rearrangement uses TRBV30 and TRBJ1-2; D perhaps matches TRBD1 (5 bases). CDR1 is GTSNPN and CDR2 is SVGIG in the germline V gene (reference sequence). The length of the CDR3 is 13 residues. Trimming removed 1 base at V and 7 bases at J, with 13 bases between. The DNA of the CDR3 is TGTGCCTGGAGTGCATCTGGGGGGACTGGCTACACCTTC. As protein: CAWSASGGTGYTF.

The CDR3, as DNA: TGTGCCAGCAGTACCCGGACAGGGGGGACCCAGTACTTC. Its protein product is CASSTRTGGTQYF. The chain carries TRBV28 and TRBJ2-5, with 10 bases aligning to TRBD1. The CDR3 loop spans 13 amino acids. Germline V gene data show CDR1 as MDHEN and CDR2 as SYDVKM. Trimming cost V 5 bases and J 7 bases; bases outside gene matches: 4.

The genes are TRBV4-2 and TRBJ2-5; 10 bases are shared with TRBD2. Germline CDR1 LGHNA, CDR2 YNFKEQ. The ends lost 0 bases at V and 7 bases at J; junction bases unmatched: 14. The CDR3 runs to 18 residues. This CDR3 reads CASSQESSRAGGHGTQYF. CDR3 DNA sequence: TGTGCCAGCAGCCAAGAATCGAGCCGAGCGGGAGGGCACGGGACCCAGTACTTC.

The chain recombines TRBV4-1 with TRBJ1-2, with a tentative D call TRBD1 (6 bases). The CDR3 covers 15 residues. V was pared by 0 bases and J by 4 bases, with 12 bases between. Germline V gives CDR1 MGHRA, CDR2 YSYEKL. CDR3 in amino acids: CASSQETGILYGYTF. CDR3 nucleotides: TGCGCCAGCAGCCAAGAGACAGGTATACTCTATGGCTACACCTTC.

The rearrangement uses TRBV27 and TRBJ2-7; 7 bases are shared with TRBD2. Trimming cost V 6 bases and J 0 bases; bases outside gene matches: 2. Germline V gene lookup returns CDR1 MNHEY and CDR2 SMNVEV (reference sequence). This CDR3 region has 13 residues. This CDR3 reads CASRGGSSYEQYF. In nucleotides, the CDR3 is TGTGCCAGCAGGGGGGGGTCCTCCTACGAGCAGTACTTC.

This clone was seen a handful of times. The chain carries TRBV19 and TRBJ1-1; D is unclear. The CDR3 sequence is 12 residues long. CDR1 and CDR2 from the germline V gene are LNHDA and SQIVND (reference sequence). The ends were cut back, 7 bases at V and 4 bases at J, with 10 bases in the middle. For the CDR3, the DNA is TGTGCCAGTAATGAGGGTTCCACTGAAGCTTTCTTT. As protein: CASNEGSTEAFF.

This clone was detected only a few times. This chain links TRBV7-2 with TRBJ2-2; D not certain. V lost 2 bases, J lost 5 bases, and 9 bases lay in between. The CDR3 extends over 14 amino acids. CDR1 is SGHTA and CDR2 is FQGNSA in the germline V gene. The chain's CDR3 is CASSLLRSTGELFF. For the CDR3, the DNA is TGTGCCAGCAGCTTATTACGCAGTACCGGGGAGCTGTTTTTT.

The J gene is TRBJ1-2, the V gene TRBV7-2; the D gene is possibly TRBD1 (6 bases). This CDR3 comprises 15 residues. Germline assignment: CDR1 SGHTA and CDR2 FQGNSA. Deletions cut 5 bases from V and 4 bases from J, with 17 bases between. The CDR3: CASSIGIGTTYGYTF. For the CDR3, the DNA is TGTGCCAGCAGCATAGGGATCGGGACAACCTATGGCTACACCTTC. The full variable domain, rest sourced from reference TRBV7-2 and TRBJ1-2, is GAGVSQSPSNKVTEKGKDVELRCDPISGHTALYWYRQSLGQGLEFLIYFQGNSAPDKSGLPSDRFSAERTGGSVSTLTIQRTQQEDSAVYLCASSIGIGTTYGYTFGSGTRLTVV.

The gene calls are TRBV29-1 and TRBJ2-7, with D possibly matching TRBD1 (8 bases). CDR3 size: 17 residues. Deletions cut 7 bases from V and 3 bases from J, with 28 bases between. From germline, CDR1 is SQVTM and CDR2 ANQGSEA. Here the CDR3 reads CSATGGGGTGSFYEQYF. CDR3 bases: TGCAGCGCCACTGGGGGGGGTGGGACAGGTTCCTTCTACGAGCAGTACTTC.

The CDR3 sequence is CASSLGVAGELFF. In nucleotides, the CDR3 is TGTGCCAGCAGCTTAGGGGTAGCGGGGGAGCTGTTTTTT. The chain employs TRBV7-2 and TRBJ2-2; TRBD2 might be the D (5 bases). This CDR3 has 13 amino acids. V was pared by 1 base and J by 8 bases, with 8 bases between. Germline V CDR1 and CDR2: SGHTA, FQGNSA.

Regarding this clone: The junction does not match germline at one end; this may be a read error. V gene TRBV24-1 combines with J gene TRBJ2-1; D gene unclear. CDR3 length: 11 residues. CDR1 is KGHDR and CDR2 is SFDVKD in the germline V gene. The CDR3 reads CAQDRRNEQFF. CDR3 bases: TGCGCGCAGGATCGTCGTAATGAGCAGTTCTTC.

The chain recombines TRBV6-6 with TRBJ1-2; 10 bases fit TRBD1. The ends lost 7 bases at V and 4 bases at J; junction bases unmatched: 9. The germline gives CDR1 MNHNY, CDR2 SVGAGI (reference sequence). The CDR3 contains 15 residues. The CDR3 region has the DNA TGTGCCAGCACCTCCGGGACAGGGGTTAGCTATGGCTACACCTTC. The encoded protein is CASTSGTGVSYGYTF.

The genes are TRBV3-1 (or the pseudogene TRBV3-2) and TRBJ2-1, with a tentative D call TRBD2 (5 bases). This CDR3 is built from 16 residues. V dropped 0 bases and J dropped 8 bases, with 17 bases sitting between them. Germline CDR1 is LGHDT and CDR2 is YNNKEL (reference sequence). As DNA, the CDR3 is TGTGCCAGCAGCCAAGATGGCGCGGGTATTGCTCATGAGCAGTTCTTC. Residues: CASSQDGAGIAHEQFF.

V gene TRBV6-2 or TRBV6-3 combines with J gene TRBJ2-7; TRBD1 aligns across 9 bases. The junction had 8 bases not matched to a gene; V was cut back by 5 bases and J by 6 bases. The CDR3 spans 14 residues. The V gene's germline CDR1 is MNHEY and CDR2 SVGEGT. The CDR3 region is CASSNPGQGLEQYF. DNA of the CDR3: TGTGCCAGCAGTAATCCGGGACAGGGCCTCGAGCAGTACTTC.

V usage is TRBV24-1 and J usage is TRBJ2-1; 16 positions match TRBD2. CDR3 length: 18 residues. Germline V lookup: CDR1 KGHDR, CDR2 SFDVKD. The J segment lost 8 bases and the V segment lost 3 bases, leaving 9 bases of the junction unmatched. The CDR3 sequence is CATSDPGTSGRARDEQFF. CDR3 DNA: TGTGCCACCAGTGATCCCGGGACTAGCGGGAGGGCCCGGGATGAGCAGTTCTTC.

The J gene is TRBJ1-6, the V gene TRBV7-2, with a possible D match to TRBD1 (5 bases). This CDR3 comprises 15 residues. CDR1 is SGHTA, CDR2 FQGNSA, per germline. V was pared by 5 bases and J by 5 bases, with 13 bases between. The CDR3 is CASSRGGEHNSPLHF. The CDR3 bases are TGTGCCAGCAGCCGTGGGGGGGAGCATAATTCACCCCTCCACTTT.

This clone was recorded once. The chain's CDR3 is CASTEDGSPYEQYF. In DNA, the CDR3 is TGCGCCAGCACCGAGGACGGTTCCCCCTACGAGCAGTACTTC. This sequence joins TRBV5-1 and TRBJ2-7, with D hard to call. Trimming took 6 bases from V and 2 from J, leaving 15 bases between them. The CDR3 consists of 14 residues. CDR1 is SGHRS and CDR2 is YFSETQ in the germline V gene.

This clone has a handful of counts. The rearrangement joins TRBV5-1 to TRBJ2-7; 11 bases match TRBD2. Germline V gives CDR1 SGHRS, CDR2 YFSETQ. V shed 4 bases and J 1 base; nucleotides not matched to a gene: 10. This CDR3 has 17 residues. In DNA form, the CDR3 reads TGCGCCAGCAGCCGAATAAGTGGGACTAGCGGTTCCTACGAGCAGTACTTC. As protein: CASSRISGTSGSYEQYF.

The chain carries TRBV27 and TRBJ2-7; TRBD1 agrees at 9 bases. Germline CDR1 reads MNHEY; CDR2 reads SMNVEV (reference sequence). V lost 5 bases and J lost 1; bases outside the gene matches: 12. The CDR3 is made up of 17 amino acids. In DNA form, the CDR3 reads TGTGCCAGCAGTCCCTCCCGGGACAGGGTTAGGTCCTACGAGCAGTACTTC. Its protein is CASSPSRDRVRSYEQYF.

Concerning this clone: One end of the junction varies from germline; a read error may be responsible. The chain joins TRBV30 to TRBJ2-1; a possible D gene is TRBD2 (5 bases). This CDR3 region has 12 residues. CDR1 is GTSNPN and CDR2 is SVGIG in the germline V gene (reference sequence). The CDR3 coding sequence is TGTGCCCGGAGGACGTTCGGCAATGAGCAGTTCTTC. Its translation is CARRTFGNEQFF.

The chain recombines TRBV11-1 with TRBJ2-7; a weak D match, TRBD2 (5 bases). The CDR3 extends over 13 amino acids. Germline CDR1 and CDR2: SGHAT and FQDESV (reference sequence). V lost 4 bases and J 7 bases, leaving 14 bases between the germline ends. CDR3 loop: CASSSGTGWEQYF. The CDR3 DNA sequence: TGTGCCAGCAGCTCAGGAACGGGGTGGGAGCAGTACTTC.

As concerns this clone: Germline is not matched at one junction end, which may reflect a read error. CDR3 DNA sequence: TGTGCCAGCAGTTCTCCGGGGGAACGATGGCACTTC. Protein product: CASSSPGERWHF. The V and J genes are TRBV6-5 and TRBJ2-7; maybe TRBD2 (6 bases). Germline V gene lookup returns CDR1 MNHEY and CDR2 SVGAGI. This CDR3 has 12 residues.

This clone was observed once. The rearrangement uses TRBV30 and TRBJ2-1; 12 bases are a match to TRBD2. The V segment lost 2 bases and the J segment 9 bases; nucleotides outside the gene matches: 8. Germline CDR1 GTSNPN, CDR2 SVGIG (reference sequence). This CDR3 comprises 15 residues. The CDR3 sequence is CAWSRLAGGPGEQFF. DNA of the CDR3: TGTGCCTGGAGTAGGCTAGCGGGAGGGCCTGGTGAGCAGTTCTTC.

V usage is TRBV4-2 and J usage is TRBJ2-2; 9 nucleotides match TRBD2. The CDR3 has 18 amino acids. J gave up 5 bases and V 3 bases, and 13 bases lay outside the gene matches. The germline V gene has CDR1 LGHNA and CDR2 YNFKEQ. In nucleotides, the CDR3 is TGTGCCAGCAGCCAGGACCGACGCGGGAGGGATAGAACCGGGGAGCTGTTTTTT. Encoded protein: CASSQDRRGRDRTGELFF.